This T cell receptor (beta chain) was found in a study of beta chain features in type 1 diabetes. Study-level findings and limits: The study found moderately but significantly shorter TCRB CDR3s in all four CD4+ subsets of Type 1 diabetes patients.

Comment on this clone: What it binds is unknown.

Expressed TCRB transcripts got sequenced, as all isolated RNA was reverse transcribed. Clones were sequenced by immunoSEQ multiplex PCR, and TCRdb holds only the in-frame ones, with some missing. The repertoire holds fewer than 300,000 clones, under 13% seen once, with roughly 0.017% in the top ten. Sequenced material: naive CD4+ T cells from blood. This TCR derives from a man younger than 40 with type 1 diabetes.

The CDR3 sequence: CASSLQGPEGYTF. CDR3 DNA: TGTGCCAGCTCACTACAGGGACCCGAGGGCTACACCTTC. This chain joins TRBV18 and TRBJ1-2, with a tentative D call TRBD1 (6 bases). Germline V lookup: CDR1 KGHSH, CDR2 LQKENI. Trimming removed 4 bases from V and 8 bases from J, with 14 bases in between. The length of the CDR3 is 13 residues.